This entry lists 16 T cell receptor beta chains sequenced from one sample in a study of a mutant IDH1 vaccine in newly diagnosed glioma. Indicated time point: baseline, week 1 (first vaccination visit). Treatment given: pre-vaccination baseline after standard-of-care therapy. Libraries were prepared by immunoSEQ multiplex PCR; TCRdb keeps only in-frame clonotypes and omits some of them. The repertoire holds some 67,000 clones, with approximately 82% as singletons. Sequences were derived from peripheral blood mononuclear cells (PBMCs), sampled from a glioma patient treated with radiotherapy, temozolomide or both. The origin of the receptors is a woman aged 18-35 years with glioma. Some clones in this sample may be carry-over from other donors' samples.

The rearrangement joins TRBV30 to TRBJ2-7; 9 nucleotides match TRBD1. CDR1 is GTSNPN and CDR2 is SVGIG in the germline V gene (reference sequence). The junction had 9 bases not matched to a gene; V was cut back by 2 bases and J by 4 bases. This CDR3 has 15 amino acids. The CDR3 DNA follows: TGTGCCTGGAGTTCCGGACAGGGGAAAAGGTACGAGCAGTACTTC. Its protein product is CAWSSGQGKRYEQYF.

J is TRBJ1-3 and V is TRBV6-1; 7 bases line up with TRBD1. The CDR3 length is 15 residues. J lost 0 bases, V lost 6 bases, and 5 bases had no gene match. Germline CDR1 MNHNS, CDR2 SASEGT. CDR3 loop: CASRRQGYSGNTIYF. CDR3 sequence (DNA): TGTGCCAGCAGAAGACAGGGATACTCTGGAAACACCATATATTTT.

J is TRBJ2-7 and V is TRBV4-1; D remains ambiguous. The CDR3 is 14 amino acids. Trimming left V 0 bases short and J 0 bases short, with 6 bases between. Germline V gene data show CDR1 as MGHRA and CDR2 as YSYEKL. CDR3 sequence reads: CASSQETLSYEQYF. For the CDR3, the DNA is TGCGCCAGCAGCCAAGAGACCCTCTCCTACGAGCAGTACTTC.

The CDR3 nucleotides are TGTGCCAGTAGTGATACAGGGGGAACTGGAAACACCATATATTTT. It codes for CASSDTGGTGNTIYF. V gene TRBV19 combines with J gene TRBJ1-3; 8 nucleotides line up with TRBD1. Looked up from germline, CDR1 is LNHDA and CDR2 is SQIVND (reference sequence). The trim removed 5 bases at V and 2 bases at J, leaving 5 bases unmatched. The CDR3 has 15 residues.

This sequence joins TRBV10-2 and TRBJ2-7, with D possibly being TRBD2 (6 bases). Germline V gene lookup returns CDR1 WSHSY and CDR2 SAAADI. The CDR3 sequence is 11 residues long. With 10 bases removed from V and 5 bases from J, the gap between germline ends came to 12 bases. CDR3 sequence reads: CAIGTVHEQYF. Here the CDR3 DNA reads TGCGCCATCGGGACTGTTCACGAGCAGTACTTC.

The rearrangement joins TRBV5-1 to TRBJ1-2, with D unclear. CDR3 length equals 13 residues. V lost 0 bases and J 7 bases, leaving 10 bases between the germline ends. Looked up from germline, CDR1 is SGHRS and CDR2 is YFSETQ. CDR3 coding DNA: TGCGCCAGCAGCTTGGTGGCCGATTCTGGCTACACCTTC. Translation: CASSLVADSGYTF.

The V gene is TRBV10-3, the J gene TRBJ1-2; no clear D. The V end lost 3 bases, the J end lost 3 bases, and 20 bases lay between the germline ends. Germline V gives CDR1 ENHRY, CDR2 SYGVKD. The CDR3 consists of 17 residues. The CDR3 loop reads CAISESRARIEYYGYTF. The CDR3 DNA is TGTGCCATCAGTGAATCCAGAGCACGAATCGAATACTATGGCTACACCTTC.

The chain has TRBV6-4 and TRBJ2-1; D not resolved. CDR3 length: 15 amino acids. V was trimmed by 3 bases and J by 0 bases, leaving 9 bases between them. Germline loops: CDR1 MRHNA, CDR2 SNTAGT. The CDR3 DNA reads as TGTGCCAGCAGTGAGGACGTTAGCTCCTACAATGAGCAGTTCTTC. Encoded protein: CASSEDVSSYNEQFF.

The genes are TRBV5-6 and TRBJ1-3, with D uncertain. Germline V gives CDR1 SGHDT, CDR2 YYEEEE. Trimming removed 0 bases at V and 0 bases at J, with 4 bases between. This CDR3 is built from 14 residues. Here the CDR3 DNA reads TGTGCCAGCAGCTTGGGAAGCTCTGGAAACACCATATATTTT. Encoded protein: CASSLGSSGNTIYF. Full variable domain (outside the CDR3, taken from reference TRBV5-6 and TRBJ1-3): DAGVTQSPTHLIKTRGQQVTLRCSPKSGHDTVSWYQQALGQGPQFIFQYYEEEERQRGNFPDRFSGHQFPNYSSELNVNALLLGDSALYLCASSLGSSGNTIYFGEGSWLTVV.

V usage is TRBV7-6 and J usage is TRBJ1-1; 8 bases align to TRBD1. The V segment lost 5 bases and the J segment 3 bases; nucleotides outside the gene matches: 5. The CDR3 totals 14 residues. Germline assignment: CDR1 SGHVS and CDR2 FNYEAQ. Written as DNA, the CDR3 is TGTGCCAGCAGCCGACAGGGGCCTTACACTGAAGCTTTCTTT. It is translated as CASSRQGPYTEAFF.

The chain combines TRBV5-1 with TRBJ2-3; the D gene is possibly TRBD2 (10 bases). Per the germline V gene, CDR1 is SGHRS and CDR2 is YFSETQ. V was shortened by 4 bases and J by 4 bases, with 19 bases between the two germline ends. The CDR3 has 16 amino acids. For the CDR3, the DNA is TGCGCCAGCAGCGGACAGGGGCTAGCGGGAGCAGATACGCAGTATTTT. Translating it yields CASSGQGLAGADTQYF.

The gene calls are TRBV9 and TRBJ2-7; TRBD2 matches at 7 bases. From germline, CDR1 is SGDLS and CDR2 YYNGEE. This CDR3 has 15 amino acids. Unmatched junction bases numbered 9, after V lost 3 bases and J lost 3 bases. CDR3 sequence: CASSESGAPLYEQYF. CDR3 DNA sequence: TGTGCCAGCAGCGAGAGCGGGGCGCCCCTCTACGAGCAGTACTTC. The whole variable domain, remainder taken from reference TRBV9 and TRBJ2-7, is DSGVTQTPKHLITATGQRVTLRCSPRSGDLSVYWYQQSLDQGLQFLIQYYNGEERAKGNILERFSAQQFPDLHSELNLSSLELGDSALYFCASSESGAPLYEQYFGPGTRLTVT.

This chain connects TRBV6-5 to TRBJ1-2; 7 bases fit TRBD1. Germline CDR1 is MNHEY and CDR2 is SVGAGI. There are 14 residues in the CDR3. Trimming cost V 6 bases and J 5 bases; bases outside gene matches: 9. The CDR3 DNA reads as TGTGCCAGCAGCATAATTGGACAGGATTATGGCTACACCTTC. Amino acids: CASSIIGQDYGYTF.

The V and J genes are TRBV25-1 and TRBJ1-2; D is uncertain. V lost 1 base and J 8 bases, leaving 14 bases between the germline ends. The CDR3 runs to 14 residues. The germline V gene has CDR1 MGHDK and CDR2 SYGVNS. The CDR3 is CASSEFQASGGYTF. As DNA, the CDR3 is TGTGCCAGCAGTGAATTCCAGGCCTCCGGGGGCTACACCTTC.

The chain combines TRBV5-1 with TRBJ1-1, with D possibly matching TRBD1 (6 bases). The CDR3 is made up of 15 amino acids. Per the germline V gene, CDR1 is SGHRS and CDR2 is YFSETQ. The V end was cut by 1 base, the J end by 4 bases, with 14 bases between. The CDR3 region has the DNA TGCGCCAGCAGCTTGTCCCGGGGGCCGGGCACTGAAGCTTTCTTT. Protein product: CASSLSRGPGTEAFF.

V is TRBV11-1 and J is TRBJ1-2; tentatively, D is TRBD1 (6 bases). This CDR3 has 14 amino acids. Trimming removed 5 bases from V and 8 bases from J, with 18 bases in between. Germline V gives CDR1 SGHAT, CDR2 FQDESV (reference sequence). CDR3 sequence (DNA): TGTGCCAGCAGCCAACAGGGTTTAACCCTCGGCTACACCTTC. Amino acid sequence: CASSQQGLTLGYTF.